This T cell receptor (beta chain) is drawn from a study of cytomegalovirus exposure and HLA in healthy donors. Notes on the study in general: The investigators catalogued 164 TCR beta chains as cytomegalovirus-associated. The authors considered a cluster of highly shared sequence variants likely to be a sequencing artifact.

Germline V gene sequence: CDR1 SGHVS, CDR2 FNYEAQ. The ends lost 3 bases at V and 0 bases at J; junction bases unmatched: 9. The CDR3 contains 17 residues. This PCR relied on a set of 60 Vbeta primers and 13 Jbeta primers. Measured with immunoSEQ multiplex PCR; TCRdb has only the in-frame clones, and not every one. The sample has fewer than 95,000 clones, 76% seen once; the top ten hold less than 4%. This cohort consisted of healthy bone marrow donors. As concerns this clone: Its antigen is unknown.

The sequencing sample was made of PBMCs. V gene TRBV7-6 combines with J gene TRBJ2-7, with 9 bases identical to TRBD2. The sequence derives from a man between 35 and 55 years old in good health and CMV-seronegative. Written as DNA, the CDR3 is TGTGCCAGCAGCTTTTCATCCCTAGCGGGGCGCTCCTACGAGCAGTACTTC. Translating gives CASSFSSLAGRSYEQYF.